The next 4 T cell receptor beta chains were all read from a single sample in a study of sequential checkpoint blockade in melanoma. Treatment indicated: randomized to nivolumab then ipilimumab (arm A) or the reverse (arm B). Sequenced by immunoSEQ multiplex PCR; TCRdb stores in-frame clones only, minus some. Of about 21,000 clones in the sample, roughly four fifths were seen once. The material sequenced was CD8+ T cells sorted from blood (inferred from file names), taken from a patient given nivolumab and ipilimumab in sequence. These receptors were obtained from a human donor with melanoma.

V is TRBV13 and J is TRBJ2-7, with 7 bases aligning to TRBD2. This CDR3 is built from 13 residues. CDR1 PRHDT and CDR2 FYEKMQ come from the germline V gene (reference sequence). Trimming took 5 bases from V and 3 from J; bases not matched to a gene: 4. The CDR3 region has the DNA TGTGCCAGCAGCGTGGGGGGGGACTACGAGCAGTACTTC. This encodes CASSVGGDYEQYF.

This clone appeared a single time. The chain carries TRBV27 and TRBJ2-7; no firm D call. Per the germline V gene, CDR1 is MNHEY and CDR2 is SMNVEV (reference sequence). The CDR3 length is 13 residues. Between the trimmed V and J ends, which lost 10 bases and 0 bases, there was a span of 13 bases. CDR3 bases: TGTGCCACCCGCGGCGGAGCCTCCTACGAGCAGTACTTC. This codes for CATRGGASYEQYF.

This chain links TRBV15 with TRBJ2-1, with TRBD2 matching over 9 bases. This CDR3 is 21 amino acids long. J lost 9 bases, V lost 1 base, and 25 bases had no gene match. Germline CDR1 is LNHNV and CDR2 is YYDKDF (reference sequence). Here the CDR3 reads CATSRGDQDAPGLAGELEQFF. CDR3 DNA: TGTGCCACCAGCAGAGGGGACCAGGACGCACCGGGACTAGCTGGGGAGCTTGAGCAGTTCTTC.

Comment on this clone: Other DNA sequences from this sample encode an identical CDR3 as well. The chain couples TRBV7-9 to TRBJ2-3, with 9 bases aligning to TRBD1. With V trimmed by 5 bases and J by 6 bases, 9 bases remained unmatched. The CDR3 length is 15 residues. Per the germline V gene, CDR1 is SEHNR and CDR2 is FQNEAQ (reference sequence). In nucleotides, the CDR3 is TGTGCCAGCAGCCGACCGGGACAGGGTGGGGATACGCAGTATTTT. Protein: CASSRPGQGGDTQYF.